This is a list of T cell receptor beta chains from one sample in a study of T cells in Graves' hyperthyroidism and ophthalmopathy. TCRdb re-analysed the multiplex PCR reads in MiXCR, keeping a single row per CDR3 protein. The table includes about 400,000 distinct CDR3 sequences, roughly 15% detected once. The specimen sequenced was blood. The receptor source for this set is an older woman with Graves' ophthalmopathy. CDR3s leave out the opening cysteine and the closing phenylalanine or tryptophan. The D gene is left open where the match is weak.

ASSLGSGISYEQY,TRBV12-3/TRBV12-4,TRBD2,TRBJ2-7
ASSPGTSGRPEADTQY,TRBV4-1,TRBD2,TRBJ2-3
ASSPRRDETQY,TRBV27,-,TRBJ2-5
ASSPQAVGNTEAF,TRBV18,-,TRBJ1-1
AISESGTSYEQY,TRBV10-3,-,TRBJ2-7
ASSLGEGPDTQY,TRBV7-2,-,TRBJ2-3
ASSRTGTTGIGDQPQH,TRBV2,TRBD1,TRBJ1-5
ASSQQGLSNQPQH,TRBV4-1,-,TRBJ1-5
ATRLGARGTQY,TRBV28,-,TRBJ2-5
SARDATGELEQY,TRBV20-1,TRBD1,TRBJ2-7
AISSAWRGYT,TRBV10-3,-,TRBJ1-2
ASSLTSNGQF,TRBV28,-,TRBJ2-1
ASSPGRGARGTQY,TRBV28,-,TRBJ2-3
ASSLQGSWTYEQY,TRBV27,-,TRBJ2-7
ASSLSGVSSNEQF,TRBV7-3,-,TRBJ2-1
SARDPKRPGTEAF,TRBV20-1,-,TRBJ1-1
SARASTFGRAVNEQF,TRBV20-1,TRBD2,TRBJ2-1
ASSRGTGVADTQY,TRBV6-1,-,TRBJ2-3
ASNQKQGEQF,TRBV7-9,TRBD1,TRBJ2-1
ASRQGYGYT,TRBV28,-,TRBJ1-2
AWTRHGSTEAF,TRBV30,-,TRBJ1-1
ASRSPSGRAWELF,TRBV11-2,TRBD2,TRBJ2-2
ASSIVPRNEQF,TRBV6-1,-,TRBJ2-1
ASSMGGQGAYIQY,TRBV19,TRBD1,TRBJ2-4
SARLGGNTGELF,TRBV20-1,-,TRBJ2-2
ASSLGERAYNEQF,TRBV5-8,-,TRBJ2-1
ASSYAGFADTQY,TRBV6-2/TRBV6-3,-,TRBJ2-3
ASSSASPFGETQY,TRBV7-9,-,TRBJ2-5
AISEAGVGSYNSPLH,TRBV10-3,-,TRBJ1-6
SARDRDRVYNSPLH,TRBV20-1,TRBD1,TRBJ1-6
SVGGGQGGAEAF,TRBV29-1,TRBD1,TRBJ1-1
ASSLLAGSTDTQY,TRBV18,TRBD2,TRBJ2-3
ASSLARATDTQY,TRBV5-4,-,TRBJ2-3
ASSLDSYEQC,TRBV6-2/TRBV6-3,-,TRBJ2-7
SARGFSPDEQF,TRBV20-1,-,TRBJ2-1
ASSLSGTSGRARTGANVLT,TRBV11-3,TRBD2,TRBJ2-6
ASGSWGPADTQY,TRBV3-1,-,TRBJ2-3
ASSLSELARETQY,TRBV11-1,-,TRBJ2-5
ASSYTDEQY,TRBV6-5,-,TRBJ2-7
ASSLSSSYNEQF,TRBV11-2,-,TRBJ2-1
SASSSGGHPRNEQF,TRBV20-1,TRBD2,TRBJ2-1
ASSQKMTSGRLGSYNEQF,TRBV14,TRBD2,TRBJ2-1
ASSWDRGIPYEQY,TRBV5-6,TRBD1,TRBJ2-7
ASSYEGLNTGELF,TRBV6-5,-,TRBJ2-2
ASSGPGTGTDEQY,TRBV28,TRBD1,TRBJ2-7
ASSLRDEWAF,TRBV7-3,-,TRBJ1-1
SAQGTGSTYEQY,TRBV20-1,TRBD1,TRBJ2-7
ATSEPVLTTPTGELF,TRBV24-1,-,TRBJ2-2
ASRRRLAGLETQY,TRBV28,TRBD2,TRBJ2-5
ASSSGSSGNTIY,TRBV7-9,-,TRBJ1-3
ASSLDRSEPY,TRBV11-2,-,TRBJ2-5
ASRTGLSNQPQH,TRBV12-3/TRBV12-4,-,TRBJ1-5